The 31 T cell receptor beta chains below come from one sample, sequenced in a study of tumor-infiltrating lymphocytes in primary liver carcinoma. Starting material for RNA and DNA co-extraction consisted of about 20-33 mg of unsorted bulk tissue. Constant-region priming of roughly 0.45 ug total RNA yielded TCR beta cDNA. Library construction for TCR beta comprised three nested multiplex PCR rounds performed with slightly modified ARM-PCR. With TRBV1-TRBV30 forward primers and a C-beta reverse primer, the first two PCR rounds were run for around 10 cycles each. MiXCR was run by TCRdb on the multiplex PCR reads, yielding one entry per CDR3 protein. Found here are roughly 120,000 distinct CDR3 sequences, 64% of them singletons; the top ten hold 7.5% to 9%. Sequences were obtained from liver tumor tissue from sampling region 3. Noted subset: tumor region T3, left-lateral pole. These TCRs come from a woman aged 55-70 years with primary liver carcinoma and hepatitis B virus infection.

Worth noting for this clonotype: A much more abundant neighbour one base away suggests this may be a read error. The CDR3 sequence is CASRSSGSFLDTQCF. The CDR3 nucleotides read TGTGCCAGCAGGTCGAGCGGGAGCTTTTTGGATACGCAGTGTTTT. J is TRBJ2-3 and V is TRBV5-4, with 8 positions matching TRBD2. The CDR3 runs to 15 residues. Germline CDR1 is SGHNT and CDR2 is YYREEE (reference sequence).

The gene calls are TRBV11-3 and TRBJ1-2; the D is unclear. Germline lookup yields CDR1 SGHNT and CDR2 YENEEA. Trimming pared 2 bases from V and 4 bases from J, leaving 11 bases between. CDR3 size: 14 residues. The CDR3 bases are TGTGCCAGCAGCTTAAGGGCCTCAGTCTATGGCTACACCTTC. Translating gives CASSLRASVYGYTF.

Comment on this clonotype: At one end, the junction sequence differs from germline, possibly due to a read error. In DNA form, the CDR3 reads TGTGCCAGCAGCCAGTGCGGCTCGAACACTGAAGCCTTCTTT. Its translation is CASSQCGSNTEAFF. The chain employs TRBV11-2 and TRBJ1-1; D is unclear. CDR3 size: 14 residues. The germline gives CDR1 SGHAT, CDR2 FQNNGV.

V and J are TRBV13 and TRBJ2-7, with 9 bases aligning to TRBD2. The V segment lost 6 bases and the J segment 7 bases; nucleotides outside the gene matches: 10. This CDR3 is 14 amino acids long. Germline values: CDR1 PRHDT, CDR2 FYEKMQ (reference sequence). Here the CDR3 DNA reads TGTGCCAGCAGACGGAACCCCGCGGGAGGGGAGCAGTACTTC. Encoded protein: CASRRNPAGGEQYF.

This clonotype occurred many times. The chain is built from TRBV4-1 and TRBJ2-7; 10 bases are a match to TRBD2. The CDR3 consists of 15 residues. V trimming: 4 bases; J trimming: 6 bases; junction bases outside the gene matches: 9. The germline gives CDR1 MGHRA, CDR2 YSYEKL. The CDR3 DNA reads TGCGCCAGCAGCCCGAGCCTAGCGGGAGAAGGCGAGCAGTACTTC. This translates into CASSPSLAGEGEQYF.

Regarding this clonotype: It may be a read error: a sequence one base away is much more abundant. This chain uses TRBV28 with TRBJ2-5; D unclear. This CDR3 spans 12 amino acids. CDR1 and CDR2 from the germline V gene are MDHEN and SYDVKM. Trimming took 3 bases from V and 5 from J, leaving 7 bases between them. DNA for the CDR3: TGTGCCAGCAGTTTCCTTCGGGAGACCCAGTACTTC. It is translated as CASSFLRETQYF.

This chain connects TRBV7-9 to TRBJ1-5, with D tentatively TRBD1 (6 bases). V gave up 2 bases and J gave up 3 bases, with 14 bases separating them. The CDR3 spans 16 residues. Germline lookup yields CDR1 SEHNR and CDR2 FQNEAQ (reference sequence). For the CDR3, the DNA is TGTGCCAGCAGCTTATCACAGGGAGGAGACAATCAGCCCCAGCATTTT. Translated: CASSLSQGGDNQPQHF.

As concerns this clonotype: This may be a read error: a much more frequent sequence differs by one nucleotide. The DNA for the CDR3 is TGCGCCTGCAGCTTGGGCCAAGAGACCCAGTACTTC. Residues: CACSLGQETQYF. The V and J genes are TRBV5-1 and TRBJ2-5, with no clear D. Germline V CDR1 and CDR2: SGHRS, YFSETQ. CDR3 length: 12 residues.

Turning to this clonotype: Given the absence of the conserved phenylalanine or tryptophan at the CDR3 end, a read error is likely. The chain links TRBV11-2 to TRBJ1-1; weak D call: TRBD1 (5 bases). CDR1 SGHAT and CDR2 FQNNGV come from the germline V gene. The CDR3 is 20 residues long. In nucleotides, the CDR3 is TGTGCTAGCAGCCCACATCAGCACGGACACCTTCGCTTTTGGGGTTATGAAGCTTTCTCT. Translated: CASSPHQHGHLRFWGYEAFS.

There are a few counts of this clonotype. This may arise from a read error, as a much more abundant clone is one base away. The genes are TRBV5-4 and TRBJ2-1, with no clear D. CDR3 length: 13 residues. Germline V lookup: CDR1 SGHNT, CDR2 YYREEE (reference sequence). The CDR3 DNA reads TGTGTCAGCAGCTTGGATTTCTTGAATGAGCAGTTCTTC. Protein: CVSSLDFLNEQFF.

Note on this clonotype: The junction departs from germline at one end; a sequencing error may be responsible. The J gene is TRBJ2-3, the V gene TRBV29-1; D possibly matches TRBD1 or TRBD2 (6 bases each). CDR1 is SQVTM, CDR2 ANQGSEA, per germline. This CDR3 has 13 amino acids. CDR3 protein: CSVGGLVGGTQYF. As DNA, the CDR3 is TGCAGTGTTGGGGGGCTAGTGGGAGGTACGCAGTATTTT.

This clonotype occurred once. The junction departs from germline at one end; a sequencing error may be responsible. The chain links TRBV11-3 to TRBJ2-7, with 9 bases fitting TRBD2. The V gene's germline CDR1 is SGHNT and CDR2 YENEEA. This CDR3 has 13 amino acids. DNA for the CDR3: TGTGCCAGCACCTTAGCGGGGGTAAGCGAGCAGTACTTC. Amino acid sequence: CASTLAGVSEQYF.

With respect to this clonotype: This may come from a read error, since a much larger clone is one base off. The CDR3 region is CASSFRRDRDEKLFF. In DNA, the CDR3 is TGCGCCAGCAGCTTCCGCCGGGACAGGGACGAGAAACTGTTTTTT. V usage is TRBV5-1 and J usage is TRBJ1-4, with 9 positions matching TRBD1. The CDR3 length is 15 residues. V dropped 2 bases and J dropped 11; count of bases not matched to a gene: 10. CDR1 is SGHRS and CDR2 is YFSETQ in the germline V gene.

On this clonotype itself: One end of the junction varies from germline; a read error may be responsible. This chain joins TRBV12-3 or TRBV12-4 and TRBJ2-2; D might be TRBD2 (5 bases). This CDR3 is built from 16 residues. DNA for the CDR3: TGTGCCGGCAGTTTTCCGGCGCAAACGAACACCGGGGAGCTGATTTTT. It encodes CAGSFPAQTNTGELIF.

This clonotype appeared a few times. This chain joins TRBV5-1 and TRBJ2-1, with 8 bases lining up with TRBD1. Germline V CDR1 and CDR2: SGHRS, YFSETQ. The CDR3 totals 15 residues. Trimming took 5 bases from V and 6 from J; bases not matched to a gene: 10. The DNA for the CDR3 is TGCGCCAGCAGTTCAGGGGGCGAGAGGTGCAATGAGCAGTTCTTC. Translating it yields CASSSGGERCNEQFF. The entire variable domain, with the rest obtained from reference TRBV5-1 and TRBJ2-1, is as follows: KAGVTQTPRYLIKTRGQQVTLSCSPISGHRSVSWYQQTPGQGLQFLFEYFSETQRNKGNFPGRFSGRQFSNSRSEMNVSTLELGDSALYLCASSSGGERCNEQFFGPGTRLTVL.

With regard to this clonotype: In this CDR3 the conserved last residue, phenylalanine or tryptophan, is missing, so a read error is likely. V gene TRBV6-1 combines with J gene TRBJ2-2; possibly TRBD2 for D (6 bases). CDR1 is MNHNS, CDR2 SASEGT, per germline. The V end lost 6 bases, the J end lost 6 bases, and 29 bases lay between the germline ends. This CDR3 spans 19 amino acids. The CDR3 DNA reads TGTGCCAGCAGCCCTCTTCCACAGACGTCCCTTCGCGGGGCCGGGGAGCTGTTTTCT. Its translation: CASSPLPQTSLRGAGELFS.

Concerning this clonotype itself: A junction end diverges from the germline sequence, so it may reflect a read error. CDR3 loop: CSVESQGYKQYF. The CDR3 region has the DNA TGCAGCGTTGAAAGTCAGGGCTACAAGCAGTACTTC. V gene TRBV29-1 combines with J gene TRBJ2-7, with TRBD1 as a possible D gene (5 bases). Germline V gives CDR1 SQVTM, CDR2 ANQGSEA. The CDR3 consists of 12 residues.

Of note for this clonotype: The CDR3 carries no conserved terminal phenylalanine or tryptophan, so it likely arises from a read error. The CDR3 sequence: CASSMNAGQAVYGYTS. In DNA form, the CDR3 reads TGCGCCAGCAGTATGAATGCGGGACAGGCCGTCTATGGCTACACCTCC. The J gene is TRBJ1-2, the V gene TRBV5-1; 8 bases match TRBD1. V lost 5 bases, J lost 4 bases, and 13 bases stayed unmatched. The germline CDR1 and CDR2 sequences are SGHRS and YFSETQ. The CDR3 consists of 16 residues.

This clonotype was recorded at least ten times. The rearrangement links TRBV6-1 to TRBJ1-2, with a tentative D call TRBD1 (5 bases). Per germline, CDR1 MNHNS and CDR2 SASEGT. V was shortened by 8 bases and J by 6 bases, with 19 bases between the two germline ends. The CDR3 totals 14 residues. The CDR3 protein is CASSPGWSADGYTF. CDR3 bases: TGTGCCAGCTCGCCAGGGTGGTCAGCGGATGGCTACACCTTC.

As concerns this clonotype: The junction differs from germline at one of its ends, possibly a read error. V gene TRBV11-2 combines with J gene TRBJ2-4; D not certain. Germline lookup yields CDR1 SGHAT and CDR2 FQNNGV. This CDR3 is 17 amino acids long. Here the CDR3 DNA reads TGTGCCAGCAGCCCCCGGTCAGGATTGATAGCCGAAAACATTCAGTACTTC. Translated: CASSPRSGLIAENIQYF.

The rearrangement joins TRBV27 to TRBJ1-2; the match to TRBD1 covers 7 bases. The CDR3 consists of 14 residues. CDR1 and CDR2 (germline): MNHEY, SMNVEV (reference sequence). Unmatched junction bases numbered 4, after V lost 6 bases and J lost 0 bases. The CDR3 coding sequence is TGTGCCAGCAGACGGGACAGAGCTAACTATGGCTACACCTTC. Translating it yields CASRRDRANYGYTF.

This clonotype showed up just a few times. A much more abundant neighbour one base away suggests this may be a read error. The chain couples TRBV12-3 or TRBV12-4 to TRBJ2-7; D gene uncertain. The CDR3 covers 13 residues. V was shortened by 1 base and J by 7 bases, with 11 bases between the two germline ends. CDR3 sequence: CASSLDGREEQYF. DNA for the CDR3: TGTGCCAGCAGTTTAGATGGAAGGGAAGAGCAGTACTTC.

This clonotype came up many times. This chain connects TRBV4-1 to TRBJ2-2; no firm D call. The germline CDR1 and CDR2 sequences are MGHRA and YSYEKL. The CDR3 has 15 residues. The V and J ends lost 3 bases and 1 base respectively, with 9 bases between them. This chain's CDR3 is CASSHGHRNTGELFF. The CDR3 DNA sequence: TGCGCCAGCAGCCATGGGCACAGGAACACCGGGGAGCTGTTTTTT.

Turning to this clonotype: Germline and junction disagree at one end, which may indicate a read error. The CDR3 loop reads CARGERPGTSSYDEQFF. The CDR3 DNA sequence: TGTGCCAGGGGCGAAAGACCCGGGACTAGCTCCTACGATGAGCAGTTCTTC. The rearrangement joins TRBV11-1 to TRBJ2-1; TRBD2 matches at 9 bases. The V gene's germline CDR1 is SGHAT and CDR2 FQDESV (reference sequence). This CDR3 has 17 amino acids.

Points on this clonotype: An end of the junction does not agree with germline; a read error may underlie this. The chain employs TRBV29-1 and TRBJ2-1, with 8 nucleotides matching TRBD2. In germline, CDR1 is SQVTM, CDR2 ANQGSEA. This CDR3 comprises 14 residues. CDR3 bases: TGCAGCATTGCAGGGACTAGTGGGAAGTATGAGCAGTTCTTT. Translated: CSIAGTSGKYEQFF.

This clonotype was counted many times. The V and J genes are TRBV5-1 and TRBJ2-7; 8 bases are a match to TRBD2. The J segment lost 0 bases and the V segment lost 0 bases, leaving 8 bases of the junction unmatched. The CDR3 loop spans 17 amino acids. Germline V lookup: CDR1 SGHRS, CDR2 YFSETQ. CDR3 nucleotides: TGCGCCAGCAGCTTGGGTCTTGGTAGCGGGAACTCCTACGAGCAGTACTTC. Its protein is CASSLGLGSGNSYEQYF.

This clonotype turned up a few times. This sequence may be a read error, since a much larger clone differs from it by one base. V gene TRBV6-1 combines with J gene TRBJ2-6; D is undetermined. The germline CDR1 and CDR2 sequences are MNHNS and SASEGT. The CDR3 consists of 15 residues. The ends were cut back, 7 bases at V and 0 bases at J, with 10 bases in the middle. The CDR3 nucleotides are TGTGCCAGCAAGTACGACCGCTCTGGGGCCAACGTCCTGACTTTC. Its translation is CASKYDRSGANVLTF.

Remarks on this clonotype: The conserved phenylalanine or tryptophan normally closing the CDR3 is absent here, so this likely arose from a read error. No DNA is shown, since the ends of the CDR3 on it are uncertain; the CDR3 is the one TCRdb lists. The chain is built from TRBV11-2 and TRBJ2-5; the table's D call, TRBD1, has no DNA check behind it. From its first to its last residue, the CDR3 has 14 amino acids. Per germline, CDR1 SGHAT and CDR2 FQNNGV. This CDR3 is CASSLEGQAGGRYL.

The chain joins TRBV11-1 to TRBJ1-2; D gene uncertain. V was cut by 8 bases and J by 0 bases, with 16 bases left in between. CDR3 size: 15 residues. Germline V lookup: CDR1 SGHAT, CDR2 FQDESV (reference sequence). The CDR3 region is CASGRAPDANYGYTF. The CDR3 nucleotides are TGTGCCAGCGGAAGAGCCCCAGATGCTAACTATGGCTACACCTTC.

This clonotype was detected only a few times. V usage is TRBV4-1 and J usage is TRBJ2-3, with 7 bases identical to TRBD2. The CDR3 loop spans 16 amino acids. V shed 0 bases, J shed 0 bases, and the junction held 3 bases outside the gene matches. The germline CDR1 and CDR2 sequences are MGHRA and YSYEKL. CDR3 sequence: CASSQDGRASTDTQYF. The CDR3 nucleotides are TGCGCCAGCAGCCAAGATGGGAGGGCTAGCACAGATACGCAGTATTTT.

This clonotype has more than one count but fewer than ten. The V call is TRBV27, the J call TRBJ2-5; 9 bases are shared with TRBD2. V trimming: 7 bases; J trimming: 5 bases; junction bases outside the gene matches: 11. Looked up from germline, CDR1 is MNHEY and CDR2 is SMNVEV (reference sequence). The CDR3 sequence is 15 residues long. CDR3 loop: CASKPQAGGGETQYF. The CDR3 nucleotides are TGTGCCAGCAAACCCCAAGCGGGAGGAGGGGAGACCCAGTACTTC.